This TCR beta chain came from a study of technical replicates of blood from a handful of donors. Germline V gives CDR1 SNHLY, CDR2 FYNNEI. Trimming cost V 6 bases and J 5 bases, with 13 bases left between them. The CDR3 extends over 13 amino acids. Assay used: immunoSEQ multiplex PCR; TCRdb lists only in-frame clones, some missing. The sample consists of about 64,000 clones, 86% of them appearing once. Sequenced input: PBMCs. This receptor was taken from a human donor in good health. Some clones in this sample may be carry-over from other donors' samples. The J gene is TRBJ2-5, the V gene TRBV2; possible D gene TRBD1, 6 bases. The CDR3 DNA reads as TGTGCCAGCAGCCTCAGACAGGCTGAGACCCAGTACTTC. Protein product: CASSLRQAETQYF.